This T cell receptor (beta chain) was identified in a study of shared clonotypes between healthy human individuals (dated by TCRdb to 2018 to 2021). In terms of the full investigation: A few men and two women, aged 18 to 49 years, made up the cohort. To estimate repertoire size and how much clonotypes are shared between individuals, the study performed deep sequencing of blood TCR repertoires from roughly five healthy adults. To increase sequencing depth and limit assay-specific biases, different laboratories used diverse techniques to prepare libraries and sequence TCR repertoires. Leukapheresis yielded between about 0.94 and 9.5 billion PBMCs per donor.

At the junction V is shortened by 0 bases and J by 3 bases, with 9 bases in between. Its CDR3 holds 14 amino acids, cysteine through phenylalanine. Only the CDR3 portion is preserved as DNA: 42 bases, with reading frame beginning at the first base. In the germline V gene, CDR1 corresponds to ENHRY and CDR2 to SYGVKD. Healthy HIV-negative adults with no recently reported acute infections or vaccinations were included as donors. Only Caucasian adults living in Nashville, Tennessee, USA were represented among the donors. For unsorted samples, about 90 million PBMCs were counted, and genomic DNA was extracted using the QIAamp DNA Blood Mini kit. Blood was collected by leukapheresis, and PBMCs were isolated by Ficoll-Histopaque density gradient centrifugation and then cryopreserved in liquid nitrogen vapor phase. TCR CDR3 regions were amplified from genomic DNA by multiplex PCR using the deep immunoSEQ assay. Extracted genomic DNA from each cell subset was distributed evenly across all wells of several immunoSEQ 96-well plates, and each plate was treated as a replicate. For unsorted PBMC, roughly 330 ng of genomic DNA, equivalent to around 30,000 T cell genomes, went into each replicate PCR. Ten immunoSEQ deep assay plates were used to sequence unsorted PBMC genomic DNA. Purified libraries were measured with a Qubit 3.0 fluorometer, size-checked on a Bioanalyzer 2100, and measured again with the KAPA Library Quantification kit. Each immunoSEQ 96-well plate was sequenced on its own single-read 150-cycle Illumina NextSeq 550 flow cell. The original methods were these. The immunoSEQ output contained only junctional sequences without quality scores, so filtering could not match that applied to full-length reads. Sequences were annotated with PyIR, a Python wrapper for IgBLAST v1.9, and V/J genes and CDR3 were assigned using IMGT germline references. Reads were filtered out if the reads had weak V/J assignments (E-value above 1e-6), no CDR3, stop codons, out-of-frame junctions, or ambiguous translated residues. V3J clonotypes were defined as sequences sharing the same inferred V gene, J gene, and CDR3 amino acid sequence. Percentage overlap between repertoires was computed as shared unique clonotypes divided by the size of the smaller repertoire. Repertoire richness was assessed with RTK rarefaction, the Chao1 estimator, and Recon v2.1 estimates of unobserved clonotypes. TCRdb provides this immuneACCESS table in a form limited to in-frame rearrangements. Some clones are lacking; in checked studies, under half of them reflect an unresolved V gene, and why the rest are absent is not known. V, J and clone size are those of that table, while D and trimming were read from the DNA. The table for this sample lists roughly 500,000 clones; 65% to 85% of them were counted only once. The top ten clones comprise more than 9.5% of the sample.

Here is what the overall study found, with its caveats: Based on pairwise subsampling, the degree of clonotype sharing among donors was expected to be affected by sequencing depth. Sampling was limited to blood, and TCR repertoires in tissue likely differ from TCR repertoires in blood. Because the study included only a small number of donors, the genetic and exposure-history diversity represented was limited.

This clone was picked up one time. It has no known antigen specificity. No much larger clone is present one base from it, and per-base qualities are unavailable. The clonotype comes from a woman aged 35 to 49 in good health. Some clones in this sample may be carry-over from other donors' samples. The source material was PBMCs. The chain employs TRBV10-3 and TRBJ2-7; TRBD1 is a weak D gene call, 6 bases matching. In nucleotides, the sequence is TGTGCCATCAGTGAGTCTCAGGACAGCTACGAGCAGTACTTC. This sequence encodes CAISESQDSYEQYF.